This T cell receptor (beta chain) was identified during a study of shared T cell receptors in the human thymus. This table comes from immunoSEQ multiplex PCR, and its TCRdb copy is limited to in-frame clones, with some not included. This table has about 500,000 clones, 75% to 80% appearing once. This CDR3 spans 15 amino acids. CDR1 and CDR2 (germline): MNHEY, SVGAGI. V lost 0 bases to trimming and J lost 6 bases; unmatched junction nucleotides: 3. Another study also made use of these data, one on human thymus T cells.

The sequenced sample consisted of thymocytes. This receptor was taken from a boy younger than two with a congenital heart defect. The chain joins TRBV6-5 to TRBJ1-1; TRBD1 aligns across 11 bases. The CDR3: CASSYSGQGVPEAFF. As DNA, the CDR3 is TGTGCCAGCAGTTACTCGGGACAGGGGGTCCCTGAAGCTTTCTTT.